The 31 T cell receptor beta chains listed next were all sequenced from one sample in a study of blood T cell repertoires in COVID-19. The repertoire was sequenced with immunoSEQ multiplex PCR; TCRdb's copy has only in-frame clones and lacks some. In the table there are some 310,000 clones, about 90% of which are singletons. Input material: PBMCs or T cells enriched from blood (not recorded which). These TCRs come from a woman aged 25-40 years who had recovered from COVID-19.

This clone was picked up a small number of times. The rearrangement links TRBV29-1 to TRBJ1-3; no firm D call. The CDR3 extends over 20 amino acids. The V gene lost 1 base and the J gene lost 0 bases, with 25 bases spanning the gap. Germline CDR1 and CDR2: SQVTM and ANQGSEA. For the CDR3, the DNA is TGCAGCGTTGAAGGGCGGGATGGAAAGCCTGAGACTTCCTCTGGAAACACCATATATTTT. It yields the protein CSVEGRDGKPETSSGNTIYF.

The genes are TRBV25-1 and TRBJ2-5, with 7 bases lining up with TRBD1. CDR3 length equals 13 residues. Germline V CDR1 and CDR2: MGHDK, SYGVNS. V shed 9 bases and J 4 bases; nucleotides not matched to a gene: 8. The CDR3 loop reads CASGQVWGETQYF. CDR3 in DNA: TGTGCCAGTGGACAGGTTTGGGGAGAGACCCAGTACTTC.

J is TRBJ2-7 and V is TRBV6-5, with D tentatively TRBD1 (5 bases). With 6 bases removed from V and 2 bases from J, the gap between germline ends came to 11 bases. Germline CDR1 and CDR2: MNHEY and SVGAGI. The CDR3 has 13 residues. The CDR3 DNA reads TGTGCCAGCAGCCCCAGGGTACCCTACGAGCAGTACTTC. It encodes CASSPRVPYEQYF.

The chain links TRBV27 to TRBJ2-1; 7 positions agree with TRBD2. J was trimmed by 4 bases and V by 7 bases; bases with no gene match: 10. This CDR3 contains 15 residues. CDR1 is MNHEY, CDR2 SMNVEV, per germline (reference sequence). CDR3 loop: CASTLLAAGYNEQFF. The DNA of the CDR3 is TGTGCCAGCACCCTTCTAGCGGCAGGTTACAATGAGCAGTTCTTC.

The CDR3 DNA reads as TGCAGCGTACTAATGGGGGCGATAAACAATGAGCAGTTCTTC. Amino acid sequence: CSVLMGAINNEQFF. V usage is TRBV29-1 and J usage is TRBJ2-1; D may be TRBD1 (6 bases). The V end was cut by 6 bases, the J end by 5 bases, with 17 bases between. Germline assignment: CDR1 SQVTM and CDR2 ANQGSEA. The CDR3 is made up of 14 amino acids.

This chain connects TRBV7-8 to TRBJ1-4, with TRBD1 matching over 8 bases. Germline V gene data show CDR1 as SGHVS and CDR2 as FQNEAQ. J gave up 1 base and V 4 bases, and 2 bases lay outside the gene matches. This CDR3 is 15 amino acids long. The CDR3 DNA reads TGTGCCAGCAGCTCTACAGGGGGAACTAATGAAAAACTGTTTTTT. Amino acid sequence: CASSSTGGTNEKLFF.

The chain employs TRBV10-3 and TRBJ2-7; 11 nucleotides align to TRBD1. Per the germline V gene, CDR1 is ENHRY and CDR2 is SYGVKD. CDR3 length: 14 residues. With 6 bases clipped from V and 3 bases from J, the junction kept 4 bases outside the gene matches. In DNA, the CDR3 is TGTGCCATCAGGGACAGGGGGCGCGGCTACGAGCAGTACTTC. Translation gives CAIRDRGRGYEQYF.

This chain joins TRBV13 and TRBJ1-1, with TRBD1 as a possible D gene (5 bases). Germline CDR1 PRHDT, CDR2 FYEKMQ (reference sequence). CDR3 length equals 13 residues. The V end lost 6 bases, the J end lost 4 bases, and 12 bases lay between the germline ends. The CDR3, as DNA: TGTGCCAGCAGGCCTGGAGGGACCACTGAAGCTTTCTTT. The encoded protein is CASRPGGTTEAFF.

This chain links TRBV19 with TRBJ1-6, with 8 bases fitting TRBD1. CDR1 and CDR2 from the germline V gene are LNHDA and SQIVND (reference sequence). The CDR3 is 15 amino acids. V was pared by 7 bases and J by 8 bases, with 10 bases of the junction left unmatched. The CDR3 reads CASTSTGGLDSPLHF. Here the CDR3 DNA reads TGTGCCAGTACGAGTACAGGGGGATTGGATTCACCCCTCCACTTT.

This chain links TRBV5-4 with TRBJ2-2; D unclear. Germline CDR1 is SGHNT and CDR2 is YYREEE (reference sequence). The CDR3 sequence is 12 residues long. V lost 2 bases to trimming and J lost 8 bases, with 7 bases between them. Written as DNA, the CDR3 is TGTGCCAGCAGCTTAATAGCTGGGGAGCTGTTTTTT. Translation: CASSLIAGELFF.

DNA of the CDR3: TGTGCAGCAGGGGACAGGGGGCTGGAGACCCAGTACTTC. Its translation is CAAGDRGLETQYF. The chain recombines TRBV2 with TRBJ2-5; 12 positions agree with TRBD1. Germline lookup yields CDR1 SNHLY and CDR2 FYNNEI. This CDR3 comprises 13 residues. Together with reference TRBV2 and TRBJ2-5, the CDR3 gives the full variable domain: EPEVTQTPSHQVTQMGQEVILRCVPISNHLYFYWYRQILGQKVEFLVSFYNNEISEKSEIFDDQFSVERPDGSNFTLKIRSTKLEDSAMYFCAAGDRGLETQYFGPGTRLLVL.

V is TRBV30 and J is TRBJ1-1; D might be TRBD1 (6 bases). V was cut by 0 bases and J by 3 bases, with 11 bases left in between. CDR3 length: 14 amino acids. The germline V gene encodes CDR1 GTSNPN and CDR2 SVGIG (reference sequence). CDR3 residues: CAWSVGGAYTEAFF. The CDR3 nucleotides are TGTGCCTGGAGTGTAGGGGGGGCGTACACTGAAGCTTTCTTT.

The chain recombines TRBV6-5 with TRBJ2-7; the D is unclear. This CDR3 contains 13 residues. Trimming pared 6 bases from V and 0 bases from J, leaving 9 bases between. Germline V lookup: CDR1 MNHEY, CDR2 SVGAGI. Here the CDR3 reads CASRLSGSYEQYF. DNA of the CDR3: TGTGCCAGCAGGCTATCGGGCTCCTACGAGCAGTACTTC.

In this sample, this clone turned up once. The chain couples TRBV24-1 to TRBJ2-3; tentatively, D is TRBD1 (5 bases). The CDR3 loop spans 16 amino acids. V was clipped by 3 bases and J by 2 bases, with 14 bases between them. Germline CDR1 is KGHDR and CDR2 is SFDVKD. CDR3 nucleotides: TGTGCCACCAGTGATGCTGGGGCCCCCACCACAGATACGCAGTATTTT. As protein: CATSDAGAPTTDTQYF.

The chain recombines TRBV4-2 with TRBJ2-1; the match to TRBD2 covers 12 bases. J was trimmed by 8 bases and V by 4 bases; bases with no gene match: 6. Germline-derived CDR1 and CDR2 are LGHNA and YNFKEQ. CDR3 length equals 15 residues. The DNA for the CDR3 is TGTGCCAGCAGCCCTAGCGGGAGGGCCTCGGATGAGCAGTTCTTC. Encoded protein: CASSPSGRASDEQFF.

The chain links TRBV11-3 to TRBJ1-2, with 8 bases identical to TRBD1. The CDR3 runs to 13 residues. Germline V gene data show CDR1 as SGHNT and CDR2 as YENEEA. The junction had 3 bases not matched to a gene; V was cut back by 5 bases and J by 4 bases. For the CDR3, the DNA is TGTGCCAGCAGCGAAACAGGGGGCTATGGCTACACCTTC. Amino acid sequence: CASSETGGYGYTF.

DNA for the CDR3: TGCGCCAGCAGACAGGGGCCCACCGGATCCGCTAACTATGGCTACACCTTC. It yields the protein CASRQGPTGSANYGYTF. The gene calls are TRBV5-1 and TRBJ1-2, with 7 bases fitting TRBD1. The V and J ends lost 5 bases and 0 bases, in that order; junction bases with no gene match: 13. From germline, CDR1 is SGHRS and CDR2 YFSETQ. There are 17 residues in the CDR3.

The genes are TRBV28 and TRBJ2-3, with 14 bases identical to TRBD2. The CDR3 length is 18 residues. V shed 5 bases and J 3 bases; nucleotides not matched to a gene: 10. Germline CDR1 reads MDHEN; CDR2 reads SYDVKM. In nucleotides, the CDR3 is TGTGCCAGCAGTCGTACTGGGACTAGCGGGAGTTTGACAGATACGCAGTATTTT. Encoded protein: CASSRTGTSGSLTDTQYF.

The CDR3 DNA sequence: TGCGCCAGCAGATGGGGTCGTGGCGGGAGGGAGTACAATGAGCAGTTCTTC. Translating gives CASRWGRGGREYNEQFF. The gene calls are TRBV5-1 and TRBJ2-1; TRBD2 matches at 9 bases. CDR1 and CDR2 from the germline V gene are SGHRS and YFSETQ. The CDR3 is made up of 17 amino acids. Germline trimming cut 5 bases from V and 4 bases from J; bases unmatched to any gene: 13. The full variable domain, with the rest looked up from reference TRBV5-1 and TRBJ2-1, is KAGVTQTPRYLIKTRGQQVTLSCSPISGHRSVSWYQQTPGQGLQFLFEYFSETQRNKGNFPGRFSGRQFSNSRSEMNVSTLELGDSALYLCASRWGRGGREYNEQFFGPGTRLTVL.

The chain combines TRBV27 with TRBJ1-2; TRBD1 matches 7 bases. Germline lookup yields CDR1 MNHEY and CDR2 SMNVEV (reference sequence). The CDR3 is 15 amino acids. Trimming took 2 bases from V and 4 from J; bases not matched to a gene: 7. The CDR3 protein is CASSLREQGFYGYTF. The CDR3 nucleotides read TGTGCCAGCAGTTTACGGGAACAGGGGTTCTATGGCTACACCTTC.

The chain has TRBV19 and TRBJ2-3, with D tentatively TRBD1 (6 bases). CDR1 and CDR2 from the germline V gene are LNHDA and SQIVND (reference sequence). Trimming removed 6 bases at V and 2 bases at J, with 15 bases between. This CDR3 is built from 15 residues. The CDR3 sequence: CASRSPGHLTDTQYF. The CDR3 coding sequence is TGTGCCAGTAGGTCTCCGGGACATCTCACAGATACGCAGTATTTT.

The chain joins TRBV4-1 to TRBJ2-1; D possibly corresponds to TRBD2 (6 bases). The V end was cut by 4 bases, the J end by 7 bases, with 14 bases between. Germline CDR1 is MGHRA and CDR2 is YSYEKL. The CDR3 is 14 amino acids. As DNA, the CDR3 is TGCGCCAGCAGCCCGGAGGGCCGTCTTAATGAGCAGTTCTTC. It specifies CASSPEGRLNEQFF.

Concerning this clone itself: The same CDR3 is also encoded by other DNA sequences in this sample. The V and J genes are TRBV12-3 or TRBV12-4 and TRBJ1-5; D ambiguous. V gave up 6 bases and J gave up 5 bases, with 8 bases separating them. The CDR3 sequence is 12 residues long. DNA of the CDR3: TGTGCCAGCAGAGCGGGTGATCAGCCCCAGCATTTT. Translation: CASRAGDQPQHF.

As concerns this clone: Additional DNA sequences in this sample encode the identical CDR3. The V and J genes are TRBV4-1 and TRBJ1-1; unclear D gene. CDR1 is MGHRA, CDR2 YSYEKL, per germline. The CDR3 consists of 12 residues. The ends were cut back, 3 bases at V and 0 bases at J, with 2 bases in the middle. CDR3 amino acids: CASSHMNTEAFF. DNA for the CDR3: TGCGCCAGCAGCCACATGAACACTGAAGCTTTCTTT.

V is TRBV5-6 and J is TRBJ2-5; possible D gene TRBD2, 6 bases. Trimming took 4 bases from V and 5 from J, leaving 12 bases between them. The length of the CDR3 is 13 residues. Looked up from germline, CDR1 is SGHDT and CDR2 is YYEEEE. CDR3 bases: TGTGCCAGCAGCATAGCGGCCAAGGAGACCCAGTACTTC. As protein: CASSIAAKETQYF.

This chain joins TRBV7-8 and TRBJ1-5; D uncertain. The CDR3 sequence is 14 residues long. Deletions cut 3 bases from V and 3 bases from J, with 9 bases between. Germline CDR1 is SGHVS and CDR2 is FQNEAQ. CDR3 coding DNA: TGTGCCAGCAGCTTCCCCGGGGTCAATCAGCCCCAGCATTTT. Its translation is CASSFPGVNQPQHF.

The rearrangement links TRBV11-2 to TRBJ1-2; 10 nucleotides line up with TRBD1. The CDR3 length is 14 residues. The J segment lost 8 bases and the V segment lost 5 bases, leaving 8 bases of the junction unmatched. Germline V CDR1 and CDR2: SGHAT, FQNNGV. The CDR3 loop reads CASSPGQGNGGYTF. CDR3 bases: TGTGCCAGCAGCCCGGGACAGGGGAACGGCGGCTACACCTTC.

This clone was recorded a few times. The chain joins TRBV4-2 to TRBJ2-1; 8 nucleotides agree with TRBD2. The germline gives CDR1 LGHNA, CDR2 YNFKEQ. Trimming took 1 base from V and 6 from J; bases not matched to a gene: 2. This CDR3 is 14 amino acids long. The CDR3 here is CASSQGREVNEQFF. CDR3 coding DNA: TGTGCCAGCAGCCAAGGGCGGGAGGTCAATGAGCAGTTCTTC.

This sequence joins TRBV19 and TRBJ1-5, with unresolved D. The length of the CDR3 is 14 residues. Trimming took off 3 bases at V and 0 bases at J, with 6 bases between the two ends. CDR1 and CDR2 (germline): LNHDA, SQIVND (reference sequence). CDR3: CASSIHSSNQPQHF. In DNA, the CDR3 is TGTGCCAGTAGTATCCACAGTAGCAATCAGCCCCAGCATTTT. Looking up the rest from reference TRBV19 and TRBJ1-5 gives the full variable domain: DGGITQSPKYLFRKEGQNVTLSCEQNLNHDAMYWYRQDPGQGLRLIYYSQIVNDFQKGDIAEGYSVSREKKESFPLTVTSAQKNPTAFYLCASSIHSSNQPQHFGDGTRLSIL.

The chain is built from TRBV5-1 and TRBJ2-7; TRBD2 matches at 8 bases. Germline lookup yields CDR1 SGHRS and CDR2 YFSETQ. This CDR3 has 15 residues. The V and J ends lost 2 bases and 3 bases, in that order; junction bases with no gene match: 7. In DNA form, the CDR3 reads TGCGCCAGCAGCTTCACTAGCGGACAACTCTACGAGCAGTACTTC. Protein sequence: CASSFTSGQLYEQYF.

The chain uses TRBV19 and TRBJ1-1; TRBD1 might be the D (5 bases). CDR1 and CDR2 from the germline V gene are LNHDA and SQIVND (reference sequence). The V end was cut by 0 bases, the J end by 3 bases, with 17 bases between. This CDR3 is 17 amino acids long. For the CDR3, the DNA is TGTGCCAGTAGTATAGAACTCCCGGGGGGGTCGGACACTGAAGCTTTCTTT. It is translated as CASSIELPGGSDTEAFF.